This T cell receptor beta chain is from a study of siplizumab effects on memory and regulatory T cells. The CDR3 consists of 13 residues. Trimming removed 4 bases at V and 4 bases at J, with 11 bases between. CDR1 and CDR2 from the germline V gene are GTSNPN and SVGIG (reference sequence). Data came from immunoSEQ multiplex PCR; TCRdb stores just in-frame clones and leaves some out. The repertoire holds 99,000 or so clones, with 90% to 95% as singletons. This receptor was obtained from a human donor in good health. The sequencing input was CD4+ T cells sorted from blood. The chain uses TRBV30 and TRBJ1-3; no definite D call. As DNA, the CDR3 is TGTGCCTGGACCGCAATGGAGGGAAACACCATATATTTT. Protein product: CAWTAMEGNTIYF.